This T cell receptor beta chain was observed in a study of blood T cell repertoires in COVID-19 (dated by TCRdb to the early 2020s). Study-level background: Samples from collaborators originated in the United States, Italy and Spain and spanned both the acute and convalescent phases of COVID-19. The prospective study material was composed of cDNA or gDNA derived from T cells, B-cell-depleted T cells, or PBMCs. The dataset comprised deeply sampled blood TCRbeta repertoires from subjects exposed to, actively infected with, or recovered from COVID-19. The repertoires were released in a freely available public database intended as a resource for research on the immune response to SARS-CoV-2. The samples were drawn from the first 160 participants of the ongoing ImmuneRACE study and from roughly 1,300 subjects provided by 6 global collaborators. Sample metadata almost always included a de-identified subject ID, COVID-19 status, age in years and sex. Where HLA class I and class II types were available, the types were taken from metadata supplied by the sample provider, not from assay-based typing. Study-wide findings and limitations: How much clinical and demographic metadata was included differed by source and by participant, and the metadata was provided uncurated.

Each collaborating institution followed its own protocols to collect whole blood in K2EDTA tubes. Collaborator samples were shipped for TCRbeta analysis as frozen whole blood, isolated PBMCs, or DNA extracted from either sample type. For this clone: This clone's antigen is unknown. Per-base quality was not reported, and no clone a single base away is much larger than it.

The immunoSEQ Assay, a bias-controlled multiplex PCR, was used to amplify TCRbeta CDR3 regions from genomic DNA. The published analysis was carried out like this. The number of nucleated cells in each sample was estimated from the amplification of reference gene primers within the assay. To quantify the absolute abundance of each unique TCRbeta CDR3 rearrangement, sequence reads were collapsed and filtered. For each sample, productive Simpson clonality was calculated by taking the square root of Simpson's diversity index across productive rearrangements. The clones in this table, taken by TCRdb from immuneACCESS, are in-frame only. Not every clone is retained; where verified, under half of the shortfall comes from an unresolved V gene, and the cause of the rest is unknown. D and trimming were read from the DNA, whereas the V and J calls and clone size are those reported in that table. This sample gives 65,000 to 85,000 clones in total; around 90% of them show up just once. The top ten constitute about 2.5% of the sample.

Based on the germline V gene, the CDR1 and CDR2 sequences are SNHLY and FYNNEI. Ends trimmed: V by 6 bases, J by 2 bases; bases unmatched to a gene: 17. The CDR3 goes from the cysteine to the phenylalanine over 18 residues. The read is trimmed to its CDR3 DNA, 54 bases read in frame from base 1. The receptor's source is a human donor in a cohort sampled during active COVID-19. The rearranged chain carries TRBV2 and TRBJ2-3, and 7 junctional nucleotides match TRBD1. Sequences were obtained from peripheral blood. The CDR3 is CASRPRVGQTLLTDTQYF. The nucleotide sequence reads TGTGCCAGCAGACCCCGGGTGGGACAGACCCTGCTCACAGATACGCAGTATTTT. This CDR3, with the reference TRBV2 and TRBJ2-3 proteins standing in past its ends, gives the full variable domain EPEVTQTPSHQVTQMGQEVILRCVPISNHLYFYWYRQILGQKVEFLVSFYNNEISEKSEIFDDQFSVERPDGSNFTLKIRSTKLEDSAMYFCASRPRVGQTLLTDTQYFGPGTRLTVL.